The sequence of this T cell receptor (beta chain) was determined in a study of cytomegalovirus exposure and HLA in healthy donors. About this clone itself: Its specificity is unknown.

Sequenced by immunoSEQ multiplex PCR; TCRdb stores in-frame clones only, minus some. Of approximately 160,000 clones listed, about 96% are singletons. Germline V gene sequence: CDR1 KGHSH, CDR2 LQKENI. This CDR3 contains 15 residues. J lost 2 bases, V lost 3 bases, and 3 bases had no gene match. General study findings and limits: The authors confirmed in vitro that a few CMV-associated chains were specific for CMV antigens. One later analysis, an examination of the 120 validation repertoires, found that first-cohort TCR clusters tended to co-occur in them.

Material for sequencing was PBMCs. The receptor was derived from a woman aged 18-29 years in good health and CMV-seronegative. This chain links TRBV18 with TRBJ1-2, with 10 bases aligning to TRBD1. This CDR3 is CASSPQGQGNYGYTF. The DNA of the CDR3 is TGTGCCAGCTCACCCCAGGGACAGGGGAACTATGGCTACACCTTC.